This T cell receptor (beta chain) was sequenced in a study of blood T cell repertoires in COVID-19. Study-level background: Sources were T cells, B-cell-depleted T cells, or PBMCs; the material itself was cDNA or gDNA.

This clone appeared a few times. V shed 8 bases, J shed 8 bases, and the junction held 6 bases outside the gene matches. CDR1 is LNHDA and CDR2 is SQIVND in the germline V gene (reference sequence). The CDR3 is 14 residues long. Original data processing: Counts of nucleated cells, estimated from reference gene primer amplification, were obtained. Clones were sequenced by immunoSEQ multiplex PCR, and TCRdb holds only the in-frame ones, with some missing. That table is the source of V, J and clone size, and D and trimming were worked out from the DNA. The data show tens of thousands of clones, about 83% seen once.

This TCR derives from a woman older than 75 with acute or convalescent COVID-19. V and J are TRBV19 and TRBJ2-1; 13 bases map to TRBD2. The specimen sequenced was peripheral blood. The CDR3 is CASGKGLAGYEQFF. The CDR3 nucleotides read TGTGCCAGTGGAAAGGGACTAGCGGGGTATGAGCAGTTCTTC.